One sample yielded the 18 T cell receptor beta chains listed below, sequenced in a study of shared clonotypes between healthy human individuals. Assay used: immunoSEQ multiplex PCR; TCRdb lists only in-frame clones, some missing. The profile shows 1 million to 1.2 million clones, roughly 80% of them singletons. The sample comprised memory CD4+ T cells from PBMCs. Described subset: CD45RA-negative fraction. The source of these receptors is a man aged 18 to 29 in good health. Some clones in this sample may be carry-over from other donors' samples.

The chain employs TRBV5-5 and TRBJ1-1, with 9 bases identical to TRBD1. CDR3 length equals 16 residues. Germline loops: CDR1 SGHKS, CDR2 YYEKEE (reference sequence). Losses at the gene ends were 3 bases for V and 1 base for J; bases not matched to a gene: 7. The CDR3, as DNA: TGTGCCAGCAGCTATTACCCGGGACAGGGGAACACTGAAGCTTTCTTT. This encodes CASSYYPGQGNTEAFF. The entire variable domain, with the rest obtained from reference TRBV5-5 and TRBJ1-1, is as follows: DAGVTQSPTHLIKTRGQQVTLRCSPISGHKSVSWYQQVLGQGPQFIFQYYEKEERGRGNFPDRFSARQFPNYSSELNVNALLLGDSALYLCASSYYPGQGNTEAFFGQGTRLTVV.

A few counts support this clone. The genes are TRBV4-1 and TRBJ2-7, with D maybe TRBD2 (6 bases). CDR1 MGHRA and CDR2 YSYEKL come from the germline V gene. The CDR3 is made up of 17 amino acids. Deletions cut 3 bases from V and 2 bases from J, with 20 bases between. The CDR3 coding sequence is TGCGCCAGCAGCCAGGTGATGGGAGGCGACGTCGCCTACGAGCAGTACTTC. Its protein product is CASSQVMGGDVAYEQYF.

The gene calls are TRBV7-8 and TRBJ2-7; TRBD1 might be the D (7 bases). This CDR3 comprises 15 residues. Germline CDR1 and CDR2: SGHVS and FQNEAQ. V was pared by 1 base and J by 3 bases, with 13 bases between. Written as DNA, the CDR3 is TGTGCCAGCAGCTTAGAAGCAGGGGGGTACTACGAGCAGTACTTC. Amino acid sequence: CASSLEAGGYYEQYF.

This clone showed up just a few times. This chain uses TRBV4-1 with TRBJ2-3, with 11 bases matching TRBD2. From germline, CDR1 is MGHRA and CDR2 YSYEKL. The CDR3 is 17 residues long. J was trimmed by 1 base and V by 1 base; bases with no gene match: 4. This CDR3 is CASSQVLAGGGTDTQYF. CDR3 DNA sequence: TGCGCCAGCAGCCAAGTGCTAGCGGGAGGAGGCACAGATACGCAGTATTTT.

For this clone: The same CDR3 also results from other DNA sequences found in this sample. The rearrangement uses TRBV5-1 and TRBJ1-2; a weak D match, TRBD1 (6 bases). Trimming pared 2 bases from V and 5 bases from J, leaving 10 bases between. Germline V gives CDR1 SGHRS, CDR2 YFSETQ. This CDR3 is built from 13 residues. CDR3 in amino acids: CASSLGQQYGYTF. CDR3 in DNA: TGCGCCAGCAGCTTAGGACAGCAGTATGGCTACACCTTC.

The chain recombines TRBV10-1 with TRBJ2-2; the match to TRBD1 covers 9 bases. Losses at the gene ends were 4 bases for V and 6 bases for J; bases not matched to a gene: 6. CDR1 and CDR2 (germline): WNHNN, SYGVQD (reference sequence). There are 15 residues in the CDR3. The CDR3 nucleotides are TGCGCCAGCAGTGGTAGAACAGGGGGCCCCGGGGAGCTGTTTTTT. It encodes CASSGRTGGPGELFF.

The J gene is TRBJ2-7, the V gene TRBV5-1, with TRBD2 identical over 7 bases. Germline V CDR1 and CDR2: SGHRS, YFSETQ. The junction had 9 bases not matched to a gene; V was cut back by 4 bases and J by 2 bases. This CDR3 has 15 amino acids. The CDR3 is CASSMLADKTYEQYF. In nucleotides, the CDR3 is TGCGCCAGCAGCATGCTAGCGGACAAGACCTACGAGCAGTACTTC.

This clone was found a few times. The gene calls are TRBV6-6 and TRBJ1-5; D is uncertain. The V end lost 7 bases, the J end lost 0 bases, and 10 bases lay between the germline ends. The CDR3 runs to 14 residues. Germline CDR1 MNHNY, CDR2 SVGAGI (reference sequence). The CDR3 DNA is TGTGCCAGCAACCCAGGAAATAGCAATCAGCCCCAGCATTTT. Protein sequence: CASNPGNSNQPQHF.

The chain recombines TRBV19 with TRBJ1-1; the match to TRBD1 covers 8 bases. Germline loops: CDR1 LNHDA, CDR2 SQIVND (reference sequence). V shed 6 bases, J shed 1 base, and the junction held 4 bases outside the gene matches. The CDR3 totals 14 residues. CDR3 DNA sequence: TGTGCCAGTAGCCGGGACAGGAAGAACACTGAAGCTTTCTTT. It is translated as CASSRDRKNTEAFF.

This clone was counted a few times. The rearrangement uses TRBV4-1 and TRBJ2-7; the D is unclear. Germline lookup yields CDR1 MGHRA and CDR2 YSYEKL. The V end lost 0 bases, the J end lost 0 bases, and 15 bases lay between the germline ends. The CDR3 is 17 amino acids. CDR3 sequence: CASSQEVHPTRSYEQYF. CDR3 sequence (DNA): TGCGCCAGCAGCCAAGAGGTCCATCCTACCCGCTCCTACGAGCAGTACTTC.

This clone has a single count. The same CDR3 can be traced to other DNA sequences in this sample. V usage is TRBV5-1 and J usage is TRBJ2-1; D gene ambiguous. The CDR3 is 11 residues long. V lost 0 bases, J lost 9 bases, and 4 bases lay in between. The germline V gene has CDR1 SGHRS and CDR2 YFSETQ. The CDR3 is CASSLGGEQFF. CDR3 coding DNA: TGCGCCAGCAGCTTGGGAGGTGAGCAGTTCTTC. The full variable domain, completed using reference TRBV5-1 and TRBJ2-1, is KAGVTQTPRYLIKTRGQQVTLSCSPISGHRSVSWYQQTPGQGLQFLFEYFSETQRNKGNFPGRFSGRQFSNSRSEMNVSTLELGDSALYLCASSLGGEQFFGPGTRLTVL.

This clone occurred a few times. This specimen includes other DNA sequences encoding the same CDR3. The chain uses TRBV4-2 and TRBJ2-5; D is uncertain. V was cut by 0 bases and J by 4 bases, with 3 bases left in between. CDR1 and CDR2 (germline): LGHNA, YNFKEQ. This CDR3 has 12 residues. The CDR3 coding sequence is TGTGCCAGCAGCCAAGATCGAGAGACCCAGTACTTC. It codes for CASSQDRETQYF.

This clone appeared once. The chain recombines TRBV5-8 with TRBJ1-1, with a possible D match to TRBD1 (5 bases). Trimming stripped 0 bases from V and 10 bases from J, with 10 bases between. Germline-derived CDR1 and CDR2 are SGHTS and YDEGEE. This CDR3 comprises 12 residues. Here the CDR3 DNA reads TGTGCCAGCAGCTTGGGTCCGCAGGGAGCTTTCTTT. It translates to CASSLGPQGAFF. Looking up the rest from reference TRBV5-8 and TRBJ1-1 gives the full variable domain: EAGVTQSPTHLIKTRGQQATLRCSPISGHTSVYWYQQALGLGLQFLLWYDEGEERNRGNFPPRFSGRQFPNYSSELNVNALELEDSALYLCASSLGPQGAFFGQGTRLTVV.

The chain joins TRBV6-5 to TRBJ2-1; D remains ambiguous. Germline lookup yields CDR1 MNHEY and CDR2 SVGAGI. Trimming took 4 bases from V and 9 from J, leaving 16 bases between them. There are 14 residues in the CDR3. The CDR3 DNA sequence: TGTGCCAGCAGTTCCCTAGTTGTTTTCGGTGAGCAGTTCTTC. Its translation is CASSSLVVFGEQFF.

The chain links TRBV4-1 to TRBJ2-7; 8 bases are shared with TRBD2. V lost 1 base, J lost 2 bases, and 4 bases stayed unmatched. This CDR3 comprises 15 residues. Germline assignment: CDR1 MGHRA and CDR2 YSYEKL. CDR3 in amino acids: CASSQGSGTTYEQYF. The CDR3 coding sequence is TGCGCCAGCAGCCAAGGTAGCGGGACGACCTACGAGCAGTACTTC.

The genes are TRBV9 and TRBJ2-6, with 7 bases that match TRBD1. Germline CDR1 reads SGDLS; CDR2 reads YYNGEE. This CDR3 has 17 amino acids. After removal of 4 bases from V and 1 base from J, the junction contained 8 bases not matched to a gene. DNA for the CDR3: TGTGCCAGCAGCCACCCCGGGACAGCTTCTGGGGCCAACGTCCTGACTTTC. Protein product: CASSHPGTASGANVLTF.

The chain combines TRBV2 with TRBJ2-1, with a tentative D call TRBD2 (5 bases). The CDR3 sequence is 13 residues long. V lost 1 base and J lost 12, with 13 bases in between. Germline V gene lookup returns CDR1 SNHLY and CDR2 FYNNEI. CDR3 protein: CASSEEEETSQFF. The DNA for the CDR3 is TGTGCCAGCAGTGAAGAGGAGGAGACATCGCAGTTCTTC.

About this clone itself: A read error may explain this, as a much larger clone is one base away. Distinct nucleotide sequences in the sample also encode this CDR3. This chain uses TRBV19 with TRBJ2-7, with TRBD1 matching over 8 bases. CDR1 LNHDA and CDR2 SQIVND come from the germline V gene (reference sequence). CDR3 length equals 15 residues. CDR3 loop: CASQLSGTGTYEQYF. CDR3 in DNA: TGCGCCAGTCAGTTGTCCGGGACAGGTACCTACGAGCAGTACTTC.